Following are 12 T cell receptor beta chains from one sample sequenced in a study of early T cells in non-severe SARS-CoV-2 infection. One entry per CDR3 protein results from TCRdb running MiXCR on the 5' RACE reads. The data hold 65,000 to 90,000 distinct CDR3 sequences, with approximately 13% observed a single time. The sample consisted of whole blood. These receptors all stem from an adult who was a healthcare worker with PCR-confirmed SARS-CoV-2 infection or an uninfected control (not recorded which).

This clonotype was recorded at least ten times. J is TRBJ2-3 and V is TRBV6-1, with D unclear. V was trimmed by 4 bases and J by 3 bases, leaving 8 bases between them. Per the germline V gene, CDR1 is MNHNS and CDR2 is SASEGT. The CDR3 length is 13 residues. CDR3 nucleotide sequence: TGTGCCAGCAGTGGAGTTGCTACAGATACGCAGTATTTT. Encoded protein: CASSGVATDTQYF.

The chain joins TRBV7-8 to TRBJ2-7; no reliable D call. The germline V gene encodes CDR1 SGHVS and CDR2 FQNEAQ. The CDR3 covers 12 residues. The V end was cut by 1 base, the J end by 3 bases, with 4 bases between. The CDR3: CASSLEYYEQYF. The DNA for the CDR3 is TGTGCCAGCAGCTTAGAGTACTACGAGCAGTACTTC.

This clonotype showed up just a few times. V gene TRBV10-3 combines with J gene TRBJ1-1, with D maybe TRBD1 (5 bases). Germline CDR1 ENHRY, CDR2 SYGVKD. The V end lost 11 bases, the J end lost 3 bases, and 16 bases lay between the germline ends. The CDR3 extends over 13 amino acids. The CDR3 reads CAGRGAWDTEAFF. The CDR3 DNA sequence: TGTGCCGGGCGCGGGGCTTGGGACACTGAAGCTTTCTTT.

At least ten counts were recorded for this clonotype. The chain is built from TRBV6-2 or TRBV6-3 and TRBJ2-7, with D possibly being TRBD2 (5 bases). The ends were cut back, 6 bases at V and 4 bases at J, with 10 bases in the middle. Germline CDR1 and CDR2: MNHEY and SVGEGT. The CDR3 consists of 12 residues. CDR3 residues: CASRLTSYEQYF. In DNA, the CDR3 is TGTGCCAGCAGGCTAACTAGTTACGAGCAGTACTTC.

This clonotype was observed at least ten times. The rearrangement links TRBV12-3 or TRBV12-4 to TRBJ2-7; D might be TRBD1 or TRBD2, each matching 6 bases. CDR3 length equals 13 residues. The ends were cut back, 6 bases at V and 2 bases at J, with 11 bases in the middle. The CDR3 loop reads CASSRGTPYEQYF. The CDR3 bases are TGTGCCAGCAGCCGGGGGACACCCTACGAGCAGTACTTC.

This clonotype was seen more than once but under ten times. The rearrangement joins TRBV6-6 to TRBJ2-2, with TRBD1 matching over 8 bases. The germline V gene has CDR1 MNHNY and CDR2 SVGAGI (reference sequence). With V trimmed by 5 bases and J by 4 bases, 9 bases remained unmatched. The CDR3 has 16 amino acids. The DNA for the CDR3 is TGTGCCAGCAGTCCCAGTCGGACAGGGACCACCGGGGAGCTGTTTTTT. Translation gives CASSPSRTGTTGELFF.

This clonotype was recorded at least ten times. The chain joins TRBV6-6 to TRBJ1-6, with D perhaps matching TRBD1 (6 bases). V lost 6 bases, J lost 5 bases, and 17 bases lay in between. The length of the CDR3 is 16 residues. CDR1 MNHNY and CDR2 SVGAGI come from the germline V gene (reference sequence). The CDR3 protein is CASRPKGGVDNSPLHF. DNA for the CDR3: TGTGCCAGCAGACCCAAGGGGGGGGTGGATAATTCACCCCTCCACTTT.

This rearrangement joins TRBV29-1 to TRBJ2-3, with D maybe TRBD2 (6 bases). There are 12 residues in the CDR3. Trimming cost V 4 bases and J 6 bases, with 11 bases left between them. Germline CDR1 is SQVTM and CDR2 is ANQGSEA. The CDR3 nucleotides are TGCAGCGTTGGGGCGGGGTTCGATACGCAGTATTTT. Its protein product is CSVGAGFDTQYF.

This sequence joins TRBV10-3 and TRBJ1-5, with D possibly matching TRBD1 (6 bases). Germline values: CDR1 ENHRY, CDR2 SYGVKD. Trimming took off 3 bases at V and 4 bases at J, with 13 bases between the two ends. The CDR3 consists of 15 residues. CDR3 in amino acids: CAISEGRGGNQPQHF. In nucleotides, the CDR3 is TGTGCCATCAGTGAAGGCAGGGGAGGGAATCAGCCCCAGCATTTT.

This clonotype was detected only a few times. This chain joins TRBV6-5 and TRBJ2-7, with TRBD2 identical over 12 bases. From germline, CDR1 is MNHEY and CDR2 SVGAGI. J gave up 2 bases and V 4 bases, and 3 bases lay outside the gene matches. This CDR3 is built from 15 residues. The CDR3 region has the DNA TGTGCCAGCAGTTGGACTAGCGGGGCCCCCTACGAGCAGTACTTC. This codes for CASSWTSGAPYEQYF.

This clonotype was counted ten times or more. CDR3 nucleotides: TGTGCCACCAGTGACCCGGGACTAGCGGCAGACAATGAGCAGTTCTTC. Protein product: CATSDPGLAADNEQFF. The chain links TRBV24-1 to TRBJ2-1, with TRBD2 matching over 11 bases. The V segment lost 4 bases and the J segment 5 bases; nucleotides outside the gene matches: 6. CDR3 length equals 16 residues. CDR1 is KGHDR, CDR2 SFDVKD, per germline.

CDR3 protein: CASSPGRSSGANVLTF. Written as DNA, the CDR3 is TGTGCCAGCAGCCCCGGACGTAGCTCTGGGGCCAACGTCCTGACTTTC. The genes are TRBV7-3 and TRBJ2-6; D gene unclear. The V end lost 5 bases, the J end lost 0 bases, and 11 bases lay between the germline ends. The germline gives CDR1 SGHTA, CDR2 FQGTGA. The CDR3 consists of 16 residues. Together with reference TRBV7-3 and TRBJ2-6, the CDR3 gives the full variable domain: GAGVSQTPSNKVTEKGKYVELRCDPISGHTALYWYRQSLGQGPEFLIYFQGTGAADDSGLPNDRFFAVRPEGSVSTLKIQRTERGDSAVYLCASSPGRSSGANVLTFGAGSRLTVL.